One sample yielded the 8 T cell receptor beta chains listed below, sequenced in a study of beta chain features in type 1 diabetes. Study conclusions and caveats: Type 1 diabetes patients had moderately but significantly shorter TCRB CDR3s in all four CD4+ subsets.

Their antigen targets remain unknown. Sequenced material consisted of expressed TCRB transcripts (all of the isolated RNA was reverse transcribed). Assay used: immunoSEQ multiplex PCR; TCRdb lists only in-frame clones, some missing. Of about 160,000 clones in the sample, over 55% were seen once. What was sequenced was naive CD4+ T cells from blood. Receptors originate from a young man with type 1 diabetes.

This clone was recorded only once. CDR3 in amino acids: CASRNPSEAFF. Written as DNA, the CDR3 is TGTGCCAGCAGAAATCCATCTGAAGCTTTCTTT. The chain has TRBV21-1 and TRBJ1-1; TRBD1 reflects the table's D call only, with no check against the DNA. TRBV21-1 is a pseudogene segment. The CDR3 is 11 amino acids.

The J gene is TRBJ2-7, the V gene TRBV30; D not certain. This CDR3 has 12 residues. The V and J ends lost 2 bases and 3 bases respectively, with 8 bases between them. The germline V gene encodes CDR1 GTSNPN and CDR2 SVGIG (reference sequence). CDR3 loop: CAWSQVDYEQYF. The DNA for the CDR3 is TGTGCCTGGAGTCAGGTCGACTACGAGCAGTACTTC. Based on the CDR3 plus reference TRBV30 and TRBJ2-7, the full variable domain is SQTIHQWPATLVQPVGSPLSLECTVEGTSNPNLYWYRQAAGRGLQLLFYSVGIGQISSEVPQNLSASRPQDRQFILSSKKLLLSDSGFYLCAWSQVDYEQYFGPGTRLTVT.

The V and J genes are TRBV2 and TRBJ2-5, with D maybe TRBD1 (6 bases). The V end lost 6 bases, the J end lost 2 bases, and 13 bases lay between the germline ends. CDR3 size: 14 residues. Germline V gene sequence: CDR1 SNHLY, CDR2 FYNNEI. DNA for the CDR3: TGTGCCAGCAGCCAGGGGCTGTGGCAAGAGACCCAGTACTTC. It yields the protein CASSQGLWQETQYF.

This rearrangement joins TRBV30 to TRBJ2-3, with 7 bases aligning to TRBD2. This CDR3 comprises 13 residues. Germline V gene sequence: CDR1 GTSNPN, CDR2 SVGIG (reference sequence). CDR3 sequence (DNA): TGTGCAACGACTAGCTCGACGGGGTATACGCAGTATTTT. Translating gives CATTSSTGYTQYF.

This chain joins TRBV9 and TRBJ1-2; D perhaps matches TRBD1 (5 bases). V was clipped by 3 bases and J by 1 base, with 13 bases between them. The CDR3 sequence is 15 residues long. The germline gives CDR1 SGDLS, CDR2 YYNGEE. The CDR3 DNA reads TGTGCCAGCAGCGCTACCGTTGGGGGTAACTATGGCTACACCTTC. Translating gives CASSATVGGNYGYTF.

The chain has TRBV7-2 and TRBJ1-4; 8 bases map to TRBD1. The ends lost 5 bases at V and 3 bases at J; junction bases unmatched: 11. Germline lookup yields CDR1 SGHTA and CDR2 FQGNSA. CDR3 size: 17 residues. The CDR3 protein is CASSPSYRGAANEKLFF. The CDR3, as DNA: TGTGCCAGCAGCCCCTCATACAGGGGGGCGGCTAATGAAAAACTGTTTTTT.

The V gene is TRBV7-2, the J gene TRBJ2-5; D unresolved. The CDR3 is made up of 14 amino acids. CDR1 SGHTA and CDR2 FQGNSA come from the germline V gene. V was cut by 2 bases and J by 0 bases, with 7 bases left in between. For the CDR3, the DNA is TGTGCCAGCAGCTTAACCCCTAACCAAGAGACCCAGTACTTC. As protein: CASSLTPNQETQYF.

The rearrangement joins TRBV5-1 to TRBJ1-1; D is uncertain. V lost 4 bases to trimming and J lost 3 bases, with 4 bases between them. This CDR3 contains 11 residues. The V gene's germline CDR1 is SGHRS and CDR2 YFSETQ. CDR3 protein: CASSADTEAFF. CDR3 nucleotides: TGCGCCAGCAGCGCAGACACTGAAGCTTTCTTT. The whole variable domain, filled in from reference TRBV5-1 and TRBJ1-1, reads KAGVTQTPRYLIKTRGQQVTLSCSPISGHRSVSWYQQTPGQGLQFLFEYFSETQRNKGNFPGRFSGRQFSNSRSEMNVSTLELGDSALYLCASSADTEAFFGQGTRLTVV.